This T cell receptor beta chain was captured in a study of T cell repertoires in cytomegalovirus infection. As for the study in general: Indicated by public TCR beta signatures were CMV infection and matching HLA type.

Germline V CDR1 and CDR2: LGHNA, YNFKEQ. V lost 9 bases and J 5 bases, leaving 11 bases between the germline ends. The CDR3 extends over 12 amino acids. Study conclusions and caveats: Frequencies of public TCR beta families were cumulated, and this identified carriers of CMV plus the relevant HLA. The response measured ex vivo was dominated by TCR beta clonotypes (HLA-C-restricted and CMV-specific).

This clonotype was counted a few times. The antigen is not known. MiXCR, applied by TCRdb to the reads, yields one record per CDR3 protein. The sample includes just over 150,000 distinct CDR3 sequences, 20% to 25% seen only once; the top ten take 11%. The specimen was PBMCs. V gene TRBV4-2 combines with J gene TRBJ2-1; perhaps TRBD2 as D (6 bases). The TCR comes from a human donor in good health (CMV status not recorded). Some clones in this sample may be carry-over from other donors' samples. The CDR3 DNA is TGTGCCAGTGCGGGGCGTCACAATGAGCAGTTCTTC. Residues: CASAGRHNEQFF.